These 19 T cell receptor beta chains originate from one sample sequenced in a study of T cells in Graves' hyperthyroidism and ophthalmopathy. Amplification of TCR beta CDR3 regions was performed using RNA transcripts as template. First-round RT-PCR with HTBI primers amplified the TCR CDR3 region. TCRdb analysed the multiplex PCR reads with MiXCR anew, one entry per CDR3 protein. The sample shows about 530,000 distinct CDR3 sequences, about a sixth of them seen only once. Sequencing was carried out using blood. The receptors here all came from a woman aged 18-30 years with Graves' ophthalmopathy.

The chain couples TRBV30 to TRBJ1-4; no definite D call. Germline assignment: CDR1 GTSNPN and CDR2 SVGIG (reference sequence). V lost 8 bases and J 8 bases, leaving 15 bases between the germline ends. This CDR3 is 12 amino acids long. Written as DNA, the CDR3 is TGTGCCCATACTCCACCGGGGGAAAAACTGTTTTTT. Its translation is CAHTPPGEKLFF.

This clonotype has ten or more counts. The chain uses TRBV28 and TRBJ1-1; D not resolved. Trimming stripped 2 bases from V and 6 bases from J, with 7 bases between. Germline loops: CDR1 MDHEN, CDR2 SYDVKM. The CDR3 length is 12 residues. DNA of the CDR3: TGTGCCAGCAGTTTAACGTCCGCTGAAGCTTTCTTT. It encodes CASSLTSAEAFF. Full variable domain (remainder filled in from reference TRBV28 and TRBJ1-1): DVKVTQSSRYLVKRTGEKVFLECVQDMDHENMFWYRQDPGLGLRLIYFSYDVKMKEKGDIPEGYSVSREKKERFSLILESASTNQTSMYLCASSLTSAEAFFGQGTRLTVV.

This clonotype was seen many times. This chain links TRBV2 with TRBJ1-4, with TRBD1 matching 9 bases. CDR1 is SNHLY, CDR2 FYNNEI, per germline. The CDR3 extends over 16 amino acids. Unmatched junction bases numbered 9, after V lost 5 bases and J lost 5 bases. This CDR3 reads CASSQDQQGANEKLFF. CDR3 coding DNA: TGTGCCAGCAGTCAAGACCAACAGGGGGCCAATGAAAAACTGTTTTTT.

This clonotype was detected many times. The chain employs TRBV28 and TRBJ2-5; D might be TRBD1 (7 bases). V was pared by 5 bases and J by 2 bases, with 15 bases between. Germline V gives CDR1 MDHEN, CDR2 SYDVKM. The CDR3 length is 15 residues. CDR3 nucleotides: TGTGCCAGCAGTAACGCAGGGGGAGGTCAAGAGACCCAGTACTTC. Its translation: CASSNAGGGQETQYF.

This clonotype has at least ten counts. V gene TRBV30 combines with J gene TRBJ1-1; unclear D gene. The germline CDR1 and CDR2 sequences are GTSNPN and SVGIG (reference sequence). Trimming took off 3 bases at V and 3 bases at J, with 14 bases between the two ends. CDR3 size: 14 residues. CDR3 sequence: CAWRGDGEDTEAFF. The CDR3 DNA follows: TGTGCCTGGAGAGGCGACGGAGAGGACACTGAAGCTTTCTTT.

This clonotype has more than one count but fewer than ten. The rearrangement joins TRBV20-1 to TRBJ1-1; D is ambiguous. CDR3 length: 15 amino acids. The V and J ends lost 3 bases and 2 bases respectively, with 16 bases between them. CDR1 DFQATT and CDR2 SNEGSKA come from the germline V gene (reference sequence). The CDR3 loop reads CSARAFGPINTEAFF. The CDR3 coding sequence is TGCAGTGCTAGGGCATTCGGGCCCATTAACACTGAAGCTTTCTTT.

In this sample, this clonotype turned up once. This could be a read error, since a much larger clone is one nucleotide away. The chain couples TRBV5-1 to TRBJ2-7, with TRBD2 as a possible D gene (5 bases). The CDR3 is made up of 15 amino acids. Deletions cut 0 bases from V and 3 bases from J, with 13 bases between. Germline values: CDR1 SGHRS, CDR2 YFSETQ. CDR3 DNA sequence: TGCGCCAGCAGCTTGGTCTTAGGGAGCAGCTACGAGCAGTACTTC. It encodes CASSLVLGSSYEQYF.

In this sample, this clonotype turned up many times. V usage is TRBV6-1 and J usage is TRBJ1-5, with D tentatively TRBD1 (6 bases). Between the trimmed V and J ends, which lost 5 bases and 6 bases, there was a span of 20 bases. This CDR3 is built from 16 residues. In germline, CDR1 is MNHNS, CDR2 SASEGT. This chain's CDR3 is CASSYVGRGRGQPQHF. DNA for the CDR3: TGTGCCAGCAGTTATGTGGGCAGGGGACGCGGTCAGCCCCAGCATTTT.

A few counts support this clonotype. This chain connects TRBV27 to TRBJ1-2, with 11 positions matching TRBD1. This CDR3 has 17 amino acids. Germline V gives CDR1 MNHEY, CDR2 SMNVEV (reference sequence). With V trimmed by 6 bases and J by 4 bases, 13 bases remained unmatched. CDR3 in amino acids: CASSGGQGATLGYGYTF. CDR3 sequence (DNA): TGTGCCAGCAGCGGTGGACAGGGGGCGACCTTGGGCTATGGCTACACCTTC.

There are a few counts of this clonotype. The chain employs TRBV5-1 and TRBJ2-7; D may be TRBD1 or TRBD2 (5 bases each). CDR1 SGHRS and CDR2 YFSETQ come from the germline V gene. The CDR3 contains 13 residues. V was pared by 6 bases and J by 2 bases, with 12 bases between. CDR3: CASNPQGAYEQYF. For the CDR3, the DNA is TGCGCCAGCAACCCCCAGGGAGCCTACGAGCAGTACTTC.

The rearrangement joins TRBV28 to TRBJ1-1, with 7 bases matching TRBD1. Germline V CDR1 and CDR2: MDHEN, SYDVKM. Unmatched junction bases numbered 7, after V lost 5 bases and J lost 10 bases. CDR3 length equals 12 residues. The CDR3 coding sequence is TGTGCCAGCAGTCGGGACAGCCCCTCAGCTTTCTTT. This encodes CASSRDSPSAFF.

In this sample, this clonotype turned up many times. The J gene is TRBJ2-7, the V gene TRBV20-1; 11 nucleotides agree with TRBD1. The CDR3 runs 16 residues. V lost 0 bases to trimming and J lost 0 bases; unmatched junction nucleotides: 4. Germline V gene lookup returns CDR1 DFQATT and CDR2 SNEGSKA (reference sequence). CDR3 sequence (DNA): TGCAGTGCTAGAGAGAGGGACAGGGGGAGCTCCTACGAGCAGTACTTC. It yields the protein CSARERDRGSSYEQYF.

This clonotype was seen repeatedly, ten times or more. J is TRBJ1-2 and V is TRBV7-2; no clear D. This CDR3 has 14 residues. The germline V gene has CDR1 SGHTA and CDR2 FQGNSA. Trimming removed 3 bases from V and 4 bases from J, with 12 bases in between. CDR3 region: CASSLSGPTYGYTF. CDR3 nucleotides: TGTGCCAGCAGCTTGAGCGGGCCCACCTATGGCTACACCTTC.

Comments on this clonotype: A much larger clone differs by one base, so this may be a read error. V and J are TRBV7-2 and TRBJ2-5, with no clear D. Germline loops: CDR1 SGHTA, CDR2 FQGNSA. The CDR3 consists of 11 residues. V was clipped by 6 bases and J by 13 bases, with 15 bases between them. The CDR3 nucleotides are TGTGCCAGCAGAAATTCTCAAAGATGGTACTTC. Its translation: CASRNSQRWYF.

The chain links TRBV28 to TRBJ1-1; D might be TRBD1 (5 bases). Per the germline V gene, CDR1 is MDHEN and CDR2 is SYDVKM. There are 15 residues in the CDR3. V lost 6 bases and J lost 5, with 19 bases in between. CDR3 loop: CASSGGQGVVTEAFF. The CDR3 DNA reads as TGTGCCAGCAGCGGAGGGCAGGGAGTAGTAACTGAAGCTTTCTTT.

This clonotype was counted many times. This chain connects TRBV10-3 to TRBJ2-7; D unresolved. From germline, CDR1 is ENHRY and CDR2 SYGVKD. Trimming pared 0 bases from V and 3 bases from J, leaving 12 bases between. The CDR3 runs 15 residues. The CDR3 loop reads CAISESPGLFYEQYF. CDR3 sequence (DNA): TGTGCCATCAGTGAGTCCCCCGGTTTGTTCTACGAGCAGTACTTC.

Comment on this clonotype: Given a much more abundant clone one base away, this may be a read error. V gene TRBV10-3 combines with J gene TRBJ1-6, with a weak D call TRBD1 (5 bases). Germline CDR1 is ENHRY and CDR2 is SYGVKD. Trimming shortened V by 5 bases and J by 7 bases, and 12 bases separated the two germline ends. CDR3 size: 14 residues. CDR3 nucleotides: TGTGCCATCAGTCCCGGGACGGAGAATTCACCCCTCCACTTT. Residues: CAISPGTENSPLHF.

This clonotype came up many times. The V call is TRBV2, the J call TRBJ1-2, with 8 bases fitting TRBD1. From germline, CDR1 is SNHLY and CDR2 FYNNEI. V dropped 1 base and J dropped 3; count of bases not matched to a gene: 7. This CDR3 contains 16 residues. The CDR3 sequence is CASSEGRQGLDYGYTF. The CDR3, as DNA: TGTGCCAGCAGTGAAGGAAGACAGGGGTTAGACTATGGCTACACCTTC.

The V call is TRBV4-2, the J call TRBJ1-1; the match to TRBD1 covers 7 bases. The CDR3 is made up of 15 amino acids. Unmatched junction bases numbered 5, after V lost 3 bases and J lost 1 base. CDR1 LGHNA and CDR2 YNFKEQ come from the germline V gene. The CDR3 nucleotides are TGTGCCAGCAGCCACACACAGGGGTCGAACACTGAAGCTTTCTTT. Translating it yields CASSHTQGSNTEAFF.